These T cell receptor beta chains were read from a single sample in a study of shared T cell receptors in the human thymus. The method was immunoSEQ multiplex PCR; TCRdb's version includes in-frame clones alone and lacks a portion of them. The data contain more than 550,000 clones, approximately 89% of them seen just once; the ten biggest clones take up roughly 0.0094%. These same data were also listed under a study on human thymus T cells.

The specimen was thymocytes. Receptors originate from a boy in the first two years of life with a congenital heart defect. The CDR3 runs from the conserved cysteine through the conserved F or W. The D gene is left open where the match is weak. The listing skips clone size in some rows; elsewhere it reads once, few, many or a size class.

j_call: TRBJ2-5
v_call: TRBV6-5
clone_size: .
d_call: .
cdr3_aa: CASGLAPQETQYF
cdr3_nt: TGTGCCAGCGGACTTGCACCACAAGAGACCCAGTACTTC

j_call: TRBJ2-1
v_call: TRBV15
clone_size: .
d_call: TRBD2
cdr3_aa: CATSREIAGLRYNEQFF
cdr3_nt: TGTGCCACCAGCAGGGAAATAGCGGGGTTACGTTACAATGAGCAGTTCTTC

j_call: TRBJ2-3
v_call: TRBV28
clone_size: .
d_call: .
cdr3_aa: CASRRTRTQDTQYF
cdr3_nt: TGTGCCAGCAGACGAACGAGGACTCAGGATACGCAGTATTTT

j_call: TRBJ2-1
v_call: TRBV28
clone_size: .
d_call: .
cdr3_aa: CASSLSREGFNEQFF
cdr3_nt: TGTGCCAGCAGTTTATCCAGGGAAGGTTTCAATGAGCAGTTCTTC

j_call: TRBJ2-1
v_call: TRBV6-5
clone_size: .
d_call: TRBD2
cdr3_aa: CASSYSTSGPYNEQFF
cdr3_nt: TGTGCCAGCAGTTACTCGACTAGCGGGCCCTACAATGAGCAGTTCTTC

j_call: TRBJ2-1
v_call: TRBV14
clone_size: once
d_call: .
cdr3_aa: CASSHVLGGVPYNEQFF
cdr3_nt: TGTGCCAGCAGCCACGTACTAGGCGGGGTGCCCTACAATGAGCAGTTCTTC

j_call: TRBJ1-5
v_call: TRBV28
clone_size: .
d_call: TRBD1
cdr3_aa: CASSPDRGQPYSNQPQHF
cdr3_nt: TGTGCCAGCAGTCCGGACAGGGGACAGCCCTATAGCAATCAGCCCCAGCATTTT

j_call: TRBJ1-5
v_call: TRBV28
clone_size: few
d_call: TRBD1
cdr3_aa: CASSFKRQGPNLYSNQPQHF
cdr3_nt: TGTGCCAGCAGTTTCAAACGACAGGGGCCCAACCTATATAGCAATCAGCCCCAGCATTTT

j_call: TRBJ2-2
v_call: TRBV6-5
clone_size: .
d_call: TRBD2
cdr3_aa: CASRRGENTGELFF
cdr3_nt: TGTGCCAGCAGGCGGGGGGAGAACACCGGGGAGCTGTTTTTT

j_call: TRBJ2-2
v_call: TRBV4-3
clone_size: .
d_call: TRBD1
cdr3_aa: CASSQDLGQGMWTLGGELFF
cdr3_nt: TGCGCCAGCAGCCAAGATCTGGGACAGGGTATGTGGACCCTGGGCGGGGAGCTGTTTTTT

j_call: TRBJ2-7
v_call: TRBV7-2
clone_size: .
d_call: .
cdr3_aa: CASSPPTGGYEQYF
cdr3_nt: TGTGCCAGCAGCCCCCCCACTGGAGGCTACGAGCAGTACTTC

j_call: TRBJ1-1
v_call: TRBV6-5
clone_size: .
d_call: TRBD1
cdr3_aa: CASSTQGATEAFF
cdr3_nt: TGTGCCAGCTCGACCCAGGGGGCCACTGAAGCTTTCTTT

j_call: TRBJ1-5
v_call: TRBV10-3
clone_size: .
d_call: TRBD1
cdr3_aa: CAISAAGTGEQPQHF
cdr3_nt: TGTGCCATCAGTGCCGCCGGGACAGGTGAACAGCCCCAGCATTTT

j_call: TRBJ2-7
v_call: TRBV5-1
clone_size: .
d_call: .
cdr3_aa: CASSPKGFDRYEQYF
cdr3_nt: TGCGCCAGCAGCCCGAAGGGATTTGACAGGTACGAGCAGTACTTC

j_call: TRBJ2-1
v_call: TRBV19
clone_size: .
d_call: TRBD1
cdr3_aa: CASGDRVHNEQFF
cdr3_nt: TGTGCCAGTGGGGACAGGGTCCACAATGAGCAGTTCTTC

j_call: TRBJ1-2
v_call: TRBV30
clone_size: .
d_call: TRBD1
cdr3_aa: CAWTRGADGYTF
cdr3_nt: TGTGCCTGGACCAGGGGGGCCGATGGCTACACCTTC

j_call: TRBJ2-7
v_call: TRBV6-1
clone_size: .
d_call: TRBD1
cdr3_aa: CASSKTGQGNYEQYF
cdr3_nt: TGTGCCAGCAGTAAGACGGGACAGGGAAACTACGAGCAGTACTTC

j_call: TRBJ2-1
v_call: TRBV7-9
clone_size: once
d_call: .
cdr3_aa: CASSSTARNEQFF
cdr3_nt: TGTGCCAGCAGCTCGACCGCTAGGAATGAGCAGTTCTTC

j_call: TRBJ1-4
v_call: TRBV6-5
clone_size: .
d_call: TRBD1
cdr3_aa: CASSSWTGETNEKLFF
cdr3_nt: TGTGCCAGCAGTTCATGGACAGGCGAGACGAATGAAAAACTGTTTTTT

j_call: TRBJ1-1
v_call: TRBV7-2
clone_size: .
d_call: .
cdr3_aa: CASSRQVENTEAFF
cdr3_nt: TGTGCCAGCAGCCGACAGGTCGAGAACACTGAAGCTTTCTTT

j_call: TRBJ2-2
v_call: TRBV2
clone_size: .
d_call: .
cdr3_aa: CASRILSGSWTGELFF
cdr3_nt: TGTGCCAGCAGGATACTAAGTGGATCTTGGACCGGGGAGCTGTTTTTT

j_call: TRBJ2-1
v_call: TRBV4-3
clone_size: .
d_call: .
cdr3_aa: CASSQDEPSSYNEQFF
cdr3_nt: TGCGCCAGCAGCCAAGATGAGCCGAGCTCCTACAATGAGCAGTTCTTC

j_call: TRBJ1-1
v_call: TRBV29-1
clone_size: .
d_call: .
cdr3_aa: CSVERQANTEAFF
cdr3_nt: TGCAGCGTTGAAAGACAGGCGAACACTGAAGCTTTCTTT

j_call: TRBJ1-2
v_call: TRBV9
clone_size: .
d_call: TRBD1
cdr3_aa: CASSPGVTGEIIYGYTF
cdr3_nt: TGTGCCAGCAGCCCCGGAGTGACAGGGGAGATTATTTATGGCTACACCTTC

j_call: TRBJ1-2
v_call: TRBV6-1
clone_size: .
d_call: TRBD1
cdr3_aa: CASSGMHDRGLDYGYTF
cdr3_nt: TGTGCCAGCAGTGGTATGCATGACAGGGGTCTAGACTATGGCTACACCTTC

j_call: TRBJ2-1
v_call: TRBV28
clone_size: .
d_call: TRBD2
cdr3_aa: CASSLHDQDTAGYNEQFF
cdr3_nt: TGTGCCAGCAGTTTACACGATCAGGACACAGCGGGGTACAATGAGCAGTTCTTC

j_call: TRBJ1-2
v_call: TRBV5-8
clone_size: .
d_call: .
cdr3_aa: CASSFKAGNGYTF
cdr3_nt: TGTGCCAGCAGCTTTAAGGCAGGGAATGGCTACACCTTC

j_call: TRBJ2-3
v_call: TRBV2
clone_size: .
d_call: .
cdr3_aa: CASSGGQRKQYF
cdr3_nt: TGTGCCAGCAGTGGTGGGCAGAGAAAGCAGTATTTT

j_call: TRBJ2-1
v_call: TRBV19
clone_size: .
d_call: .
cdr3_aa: CASIGGGGAFEQFF
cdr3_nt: TGTGCCAGTATCGGTGGTGGGGGGGCCTTTGAGCAGTTCTTC

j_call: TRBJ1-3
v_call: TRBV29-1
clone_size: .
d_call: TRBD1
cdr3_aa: CSPRDRNQGNTIYF
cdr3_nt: TGCAGCCCCCGGGACAGAAACCAAGGAAACACCATATATTTT

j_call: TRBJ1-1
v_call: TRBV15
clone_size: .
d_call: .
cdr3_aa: CATIGGHDSLNTEAFF
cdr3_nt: TGTGCCACCATTGGGGGACACGACAGTCTTAACACTGAAGCTTTCTTT

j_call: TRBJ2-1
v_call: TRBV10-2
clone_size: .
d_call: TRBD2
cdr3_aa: CASSELGGREYNEQFF
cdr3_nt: TGCGCCAGCAGTGAGTTGGGGGGGAGGGAGTACAATGAGCAGTTCTTC

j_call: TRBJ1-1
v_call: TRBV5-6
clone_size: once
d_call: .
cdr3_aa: CASTGENTEAFF
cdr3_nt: TGTGCCAGCACGGGGGAGAACACTGAAGCTTTCTTT

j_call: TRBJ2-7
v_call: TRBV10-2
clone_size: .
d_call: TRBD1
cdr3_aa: CASSDYRGRQYF
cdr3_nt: TGCGCCAGCAGTGATTACAGGGGAAGGCAGTACTTC

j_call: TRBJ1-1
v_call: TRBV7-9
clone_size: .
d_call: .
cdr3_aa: CASSPKTPMNTEAFF
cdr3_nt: TGTGCCAGCAGCCCCAAGACACCCATGAACACTGAAGCTTTCTTT

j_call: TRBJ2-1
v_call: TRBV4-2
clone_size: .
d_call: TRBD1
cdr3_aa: CASSQLGSRTGSYNEQFF
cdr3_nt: TGTGCCAGCAGCCAACTAGGCAGTAGGACAGGGTCCTACAATGAGCAGTTCTTC

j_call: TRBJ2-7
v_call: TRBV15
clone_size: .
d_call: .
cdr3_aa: CATSREGAGDYEQYF
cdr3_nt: TGTGCCACCAGCAGGGAGGGGGCTGGAGACTACGAGCAGTACTTC

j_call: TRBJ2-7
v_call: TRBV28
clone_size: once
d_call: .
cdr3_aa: CASSPGHIYEQYF
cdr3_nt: TGTGCCAGCAGTCCGGGACACATCTACGAGCAGTACTTC

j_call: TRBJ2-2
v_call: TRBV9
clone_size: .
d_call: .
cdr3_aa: CASRDTSTGELFF
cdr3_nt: TGTGCCAGCAGGGACACATCCACCGGGGAGCTGTTTTTT

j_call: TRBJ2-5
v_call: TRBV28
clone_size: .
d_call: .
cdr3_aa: CASSPRQTEETQYF
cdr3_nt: TGTGCCAGCAGCCCGCGGCAGACCGAAGAGACCCAGTACTTC

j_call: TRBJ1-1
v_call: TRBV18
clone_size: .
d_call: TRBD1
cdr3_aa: CASSPGDRGRTEAFF
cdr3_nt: TGTGCCAGCTCACCTGGAGACAGGGGCCGGACTGAAGCTTTCTTT

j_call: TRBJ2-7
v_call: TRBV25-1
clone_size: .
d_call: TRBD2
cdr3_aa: CASSVPGPGTSGSSEQYF
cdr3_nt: TGTGCCAGCAGTGTTCCAGGCCCCGGGACTAGCGGGAGTTCCGAGCAGTACTTC

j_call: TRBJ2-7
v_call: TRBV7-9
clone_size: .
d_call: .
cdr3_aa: CASSAGPAHLPYEQYF
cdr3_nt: TGTGCCAGCAGCGCGGGACCTGCACACCTCCCCTACGAGCAGTACTTC

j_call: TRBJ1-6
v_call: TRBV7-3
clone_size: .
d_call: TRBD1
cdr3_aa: CASSLAGTVRSPLHF
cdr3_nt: TGTGCCAGCAGCTTAGCCGGGACAGTACGATCACCCCTCCACTTT

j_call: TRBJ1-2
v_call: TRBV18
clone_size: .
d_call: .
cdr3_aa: CASSPRVENYGYTF
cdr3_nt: TGTGCCAGCTCACCACGAGTGGAGAACTATGGCTACACCTTC

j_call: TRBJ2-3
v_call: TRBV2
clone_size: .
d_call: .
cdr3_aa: CASIGSRGPDTQYF
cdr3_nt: TGTGCCAGCATAGGAAGCAGGGGTCCAGATACGCAGTATTTT

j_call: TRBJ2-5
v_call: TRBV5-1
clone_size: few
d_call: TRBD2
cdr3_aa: CASRGGLAGTQETQYF
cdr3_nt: TGCGCCAGCAGAGGGGGGCTAGCGGGGACTCAAGAGACCCAGTACTTC

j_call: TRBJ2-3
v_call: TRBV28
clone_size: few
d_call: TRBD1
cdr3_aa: CASSPPPHRQGSTDTQYF
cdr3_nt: TGTGCCAGCAGCCCACCTCCCCACCGACAGGGGAGCACAGATACGCAGTATTTT

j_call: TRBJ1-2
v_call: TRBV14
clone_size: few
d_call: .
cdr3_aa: CASSQEPGTNYGYTF
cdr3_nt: TGTGCCAGCAGCCAAGAGCCGGGTACCAACTATGGCTACACCTTC

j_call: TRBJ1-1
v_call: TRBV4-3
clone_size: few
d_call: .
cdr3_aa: CASSQDLSLMRTEAFF
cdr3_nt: TGCGCCAGCAGCCAAGATTTGTCCCTCATGAGAACTGAAGCTTTCTTT

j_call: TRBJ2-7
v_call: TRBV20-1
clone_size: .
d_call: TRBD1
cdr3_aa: CSGSGQYEQYF
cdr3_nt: TGCAGTGGCTCGGGACAGTACGAGCAGTACTTC

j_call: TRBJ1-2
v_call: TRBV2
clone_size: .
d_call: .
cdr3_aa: CASSEKLGGSNYGYTF
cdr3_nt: TGTGCCAGCAGTGAAAAGTTGGGGGGGAGTAACTATGGCTACACCTTC

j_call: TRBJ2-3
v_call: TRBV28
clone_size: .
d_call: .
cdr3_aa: CASSFGFDTQYF
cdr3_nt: TGTGCCAGCAGTTTCGGGTTCGATACGCAGTATTTT

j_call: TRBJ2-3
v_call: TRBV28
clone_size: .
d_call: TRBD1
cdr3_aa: CASSSPWTGRTDTQYF
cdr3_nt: TGTGCCAGCAGTTCTCCATGGACAGGGAGGACAGATACGCAGTATTTT

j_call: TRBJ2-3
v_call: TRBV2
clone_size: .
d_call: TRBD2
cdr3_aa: CASRGGPGTDTQYF
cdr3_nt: TGTGCCAGCAGGGGAGGGCCCGGCACAGATACGCAGTATTTT

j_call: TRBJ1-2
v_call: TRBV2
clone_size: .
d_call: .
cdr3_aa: CASSDEGIGYGYTF
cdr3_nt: TGTGCCAGCAGTGATGAGGGAATAGGCTATGGCTACACCTTC

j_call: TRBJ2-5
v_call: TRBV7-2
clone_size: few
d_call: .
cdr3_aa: CASLQWGGAETQYF
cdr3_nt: TGTGCCAGCCTACAATGGGGGGGGGCGGAGACCCAGTACTTC